Listed below are T cell receptor beta chains from one sample, sequenced in a study of shared clonotypes between healthy human individuals. The repertoire was sequenced with immunoSEQ multiplex PCR; TCRdb's copy has only in-frame clones and lacks some. Altogether 2 million to 2.5 million clones are present, approximately 90% being singletons, with the ten largest covering more than 0.35%. Sequencing used naive CD4+ T cells from PBMCs. These receptors originate from a man aged 18 to 30 in good health. Some clones in this sample may be carry-over from other donors' samples. Each CDR3 is given with its conserved first and last residue. A clone size is listed for some rows: how often the clone was seen (once, few, many), or a class if it is expanded.

>TRBV9|TRBJ1-3|.
CASSDRGTSGNTIYF
>TRBV6-4|TRBJ2-1|once
CASSESGLAGSSYNEQFF
>TRBV7-9|TRBJ2-3|.
CASSPRTGTADTQYF
>TRBV7-6|TRBJ2-7|.
CASSLGFGGGASSYEQYF
>TRBV5-4|TRBJ2-5|.
CASRYLAGGPETQYF
>TRBV6-5|TRBJ1-1|.
CASSYSSRGRNTEAFF
>TRBV19|TRBJ2-2|.
CASSMYGTANTGELFF
>TRBV5-1|TRBJ2-2|.
CASSHTGQGDTGELFF
>TRBV30|TRBJ1-5|.
CAWSLGTGNQPQHF
>TRBV6-5|TRBJ1-3|.
CASSYSPDGDRGTIYF
>TRBV5-1|TRBJ2-5|.
CASSLSTRQETQYF
>TRBV7-9|TRBJ2-7|.
CASSRTYEQYF
>TRBV9|TRBJ2-2|.
CASSGGLAGDTGELFF
>TRBV19|TRBJ1-5|few
CASSGQGGQPQHF
>TRBV28|TRBJ1-6|.
CASSLMSANSPLHF
>TRBV11-3|TRBJ2-1|.
CASSRTGATYNEQFF
>TRBV6-6|TRBJ2-7|once
CASRYPPAHEQYF
>TRBV7-3|TRBJ2-7|few
CASSSPGERQYF
>TRBV9|TRBJ2-1|.
CASSPRLVYNEQFF
>TRBV5-6|TRBJ2-2|.
CASSLVAGAGELFF
>TRBV6-5|.|once
CASSYSPSGLYEQYF
>TRBV10-1|TRBJ2-1|once
CASSVGGYNEQFF
>TRBV28|TRBJ1-5|.
CASSLVGEVYRNQPQHF
>TRBV20-1|TRBJ2-3|.
CSASLSDTQYF
>TRBV7-9|TRBJ1-4|.
CASSLFGGQSGEKLFF
>TRBV6-5|TRBJ1-5|few
CASSRSRSQPQHF
>TRBV6-5|TRBJ2-5|.
CASRPSGKETQYF
>TRBV30|TRBJ1-5|once
CAWNREFNQPQHF
>TRBV14|TRBJ1-2|.
CASSQTTTYGYTF